This TCR beta chain originates from a study of T cells after yellow fever vaccination. Study findings and constraints: The presence of abundant clonotypes contaminating from the bulk population was possible in FACS-sorted repertoires. When the response was secondary, it was weaker but reached its peak faster, day 5 versus 15.

This clonotype has a handful of counts. The antigen is not known. Template switching by 5'RACE produced TCR cDNA, adding a universal primer site and UMIs. TCRdb reprocessed the 5' RACE reads via MiXCR and lists one record per CDR3 protein. The sample lists 70,000 or so distinct CDR3 sequences, around 7% occurring once. The source is a man aged 18 to 29 who received the YFV17D yellow fever vaccine. The sequenced sample was CD8+ T cells sorted from PBMCs, obtained approximately 11 days after the first yellow fever vaccination.

The CDR3 spells CSAREPLGRAPNSPLHF. CDR3 sequence (DNA): TGCAGTGCTAGAGAACCCCTTGGGAGGGCCCCAAATTCACCCCTCCACTTT. V is TRBV20-1 and J is TRBJ1-6; D call uncertain. The germline CDR1 and CDR2 sequences are DFQATT and SNEGSKA (reference sequence). The length of the CDR3 is 17 residues. Trimming took off 0 bases at V and 7 bases at J, with 19 bases between the two ends.